These 8 T cell receptor beta chains originate from one sample sequenced in a study of lymphopenia after photon versus proton radiotherapy. Method: immunoSEQ multiplex PCR; TCRdb's copy keeps in-frame clones and lacks some. The data contain 30,000 or so clones, around nine tenths of them singletons. The sample consisted of peripheral blood, taken from a patient treated with proton-based radiotherapy. These receptors all come from a woman aged 60-70 years with cholangiocarcinoma. Some clones in this sample may be carry-over from other donors' samples.

The V and J genes are TRBV5-1 and TRBJ1-4, with D possibly being TRBD1 (5 bases). The germline CDR1 and CDR2 sequences are SGHRS and YFSETQ. Trimming stripped 3 bases from V and 5 bases from J, with 11 bases between. The CDR3 covers 14 residues. CDR3 nucleotide sequence: TGCGCCAGCAGCTATGGACAACCCAATGAAAAACTGTTTTTT. Protein sequence: CASSYGQPNEKLFF.

This clone was recorded once. The chain has TRBV12-5 and TRBJ2-5; 8 bases line up with TRBD2. Trimming removed 3 bases from V and 0 bases from J; junction bases left unmatched: 0. The CDR3 contains 14 residues. The germline gives CDR1 LGHNT, CDR2 FRNRAP. Here the CDR3 DNA reads TGTGCTAGTGGTTTCGGGGGGGACCAAGAGACCCAGTACTTC. It specifies CASGFGGDQETQYF.

The rearrangement links TRBV11-2 to TRBJ2-7; 9 bases are shared with TRBD1. The CDR3 totals 15 residues. Germline assignment: CDR1 SGHAT and CDR2 FQNNGV. J was trimmed by 6 bases and V by 7 bases; bases with no gene match: 13. CDR3 coding DNA: TGTGCCAGCACCCCTTTAACAGGGGGCCCCTCCGAGCAGTACTTC. This codes for CASTPLTGGPSEQYF.

This chain uses TRBV9 with TRBJ2-7; tentatively, D is TRBD1 (5 bases). V shed 4 bases and J shed 1 base, with 18 bases lying between them. Germline lookup yields CDR1 SGDLS and CDR2 YYNGEE. This CDR3 has 16 residues. DNA of the CDR3: TGTGCCAGCAGCCATTCTCCAAGGGGTTTGTCCTACGAGCAGTACTTC. It codes for CASSHSPRGLSYEQYF.

The rearrangement joins TRBV7-2 to TRBJ2-7, with 7 positions matching TRBD1. V was pared by 2 bases and J by 6 bases, with 10 bases of the junction left unmatched. CDR1 is SGHTA, CDR2 FQGNSA, per germline. CDR3 length equals 15 residues. The CDR3: CASSLRQGLVPEQYF. DNA for the CDR3: TGTGCCAGCAGCTTACGACAGGGCCTAGTTCCCGAGCAGTACTTC.

The chain carries TRBV4-3 and TRBJ1-4, with unresolved D. V was pared by 4 bases and J by 2 bases, with 14 bases between. Germline V lookup: CDR1 LGHNA, CDR2 YSLEER. The CDR3 covers 16 residues. The CDR3 sequence is CASSRSRESTNEKLFF. Written as DNA, the CDR3 is TGCGCCAGCAGCCGATCGAGGGAGAGCACTAATGAAAAACTGTTTTTT.

The rearrangement joins TRBV7-2 to TRBJ2-3; D perhaps matches TRBD1 (6 bases). CDR3 length: 14 residues. V was trimmed by 5 bases and J by 4 bases, leaving 13 bases between them. Germline CDR1 reads SGHTA; CDR2 reads FQGNSA. The CDR3 nucleotides are TGTGCCAGCAGCCGGGACACCCCGCCAGATACGCAGTATTTT. It translates to CASSRDTPPDTQYF.

The chain combines TRBV6-5 with TRBJ2-7; TRBD1 might be the D (5 bases). CDR1 MNHEY and CDR2 SVGAGI come from the germline V gene. The CDR3 is 15 residues long. V gave up 0 bases and J gave up 6 bases, with 15 bases separating them. The CDR3 coding sequence is TGTGCCAGCAGTTACTCATATTCGACAGAGATCGAGCAGTACTTC. Its protein is CASSYSYSTEIEQYF.